Given below is one T cell receptor (beta chain) in context. In the authors' methods: Amplification of reference gene primers provided the estimated nucleated cell counts. The data were produced by immunoSEQ multiplex PCR, yet TCRdb's version contains in-frame clones alone and is incomplete. The V and J calls and the clone size are those of that table, but D and trimming were determined from the DNA. The sample consists of under 100,000 clones, about 87% of them appearing once. This specimen comes from a study of blood T cell repertoires in COVID-19. Overall study: COVID-19 samples from acute and convalescent phases originated in the United States, Italy and Spain.

Germline assignment: CDR1 KGHSH and CDR2 LQKENI. V gave up 5 bases and J gave up 6 bases, with 22 bases separating them. This CDR3 region has 16 residues. The TCR sequence derives from a human donor in a cohort sampled during active COVID-19. The source material was peripheral blood. V usage is TRBV18 and J usage is TRBJ1-1; D perhaps matches TRBD1 (5 bases). This CDR3 is CASSGQSPAAVAEAFF. The CDR3 region has the DNA TGTGCCAGCTCAGGACAATCCCCGGCGGCGGTGGCTGAAGCTTTCTTT.